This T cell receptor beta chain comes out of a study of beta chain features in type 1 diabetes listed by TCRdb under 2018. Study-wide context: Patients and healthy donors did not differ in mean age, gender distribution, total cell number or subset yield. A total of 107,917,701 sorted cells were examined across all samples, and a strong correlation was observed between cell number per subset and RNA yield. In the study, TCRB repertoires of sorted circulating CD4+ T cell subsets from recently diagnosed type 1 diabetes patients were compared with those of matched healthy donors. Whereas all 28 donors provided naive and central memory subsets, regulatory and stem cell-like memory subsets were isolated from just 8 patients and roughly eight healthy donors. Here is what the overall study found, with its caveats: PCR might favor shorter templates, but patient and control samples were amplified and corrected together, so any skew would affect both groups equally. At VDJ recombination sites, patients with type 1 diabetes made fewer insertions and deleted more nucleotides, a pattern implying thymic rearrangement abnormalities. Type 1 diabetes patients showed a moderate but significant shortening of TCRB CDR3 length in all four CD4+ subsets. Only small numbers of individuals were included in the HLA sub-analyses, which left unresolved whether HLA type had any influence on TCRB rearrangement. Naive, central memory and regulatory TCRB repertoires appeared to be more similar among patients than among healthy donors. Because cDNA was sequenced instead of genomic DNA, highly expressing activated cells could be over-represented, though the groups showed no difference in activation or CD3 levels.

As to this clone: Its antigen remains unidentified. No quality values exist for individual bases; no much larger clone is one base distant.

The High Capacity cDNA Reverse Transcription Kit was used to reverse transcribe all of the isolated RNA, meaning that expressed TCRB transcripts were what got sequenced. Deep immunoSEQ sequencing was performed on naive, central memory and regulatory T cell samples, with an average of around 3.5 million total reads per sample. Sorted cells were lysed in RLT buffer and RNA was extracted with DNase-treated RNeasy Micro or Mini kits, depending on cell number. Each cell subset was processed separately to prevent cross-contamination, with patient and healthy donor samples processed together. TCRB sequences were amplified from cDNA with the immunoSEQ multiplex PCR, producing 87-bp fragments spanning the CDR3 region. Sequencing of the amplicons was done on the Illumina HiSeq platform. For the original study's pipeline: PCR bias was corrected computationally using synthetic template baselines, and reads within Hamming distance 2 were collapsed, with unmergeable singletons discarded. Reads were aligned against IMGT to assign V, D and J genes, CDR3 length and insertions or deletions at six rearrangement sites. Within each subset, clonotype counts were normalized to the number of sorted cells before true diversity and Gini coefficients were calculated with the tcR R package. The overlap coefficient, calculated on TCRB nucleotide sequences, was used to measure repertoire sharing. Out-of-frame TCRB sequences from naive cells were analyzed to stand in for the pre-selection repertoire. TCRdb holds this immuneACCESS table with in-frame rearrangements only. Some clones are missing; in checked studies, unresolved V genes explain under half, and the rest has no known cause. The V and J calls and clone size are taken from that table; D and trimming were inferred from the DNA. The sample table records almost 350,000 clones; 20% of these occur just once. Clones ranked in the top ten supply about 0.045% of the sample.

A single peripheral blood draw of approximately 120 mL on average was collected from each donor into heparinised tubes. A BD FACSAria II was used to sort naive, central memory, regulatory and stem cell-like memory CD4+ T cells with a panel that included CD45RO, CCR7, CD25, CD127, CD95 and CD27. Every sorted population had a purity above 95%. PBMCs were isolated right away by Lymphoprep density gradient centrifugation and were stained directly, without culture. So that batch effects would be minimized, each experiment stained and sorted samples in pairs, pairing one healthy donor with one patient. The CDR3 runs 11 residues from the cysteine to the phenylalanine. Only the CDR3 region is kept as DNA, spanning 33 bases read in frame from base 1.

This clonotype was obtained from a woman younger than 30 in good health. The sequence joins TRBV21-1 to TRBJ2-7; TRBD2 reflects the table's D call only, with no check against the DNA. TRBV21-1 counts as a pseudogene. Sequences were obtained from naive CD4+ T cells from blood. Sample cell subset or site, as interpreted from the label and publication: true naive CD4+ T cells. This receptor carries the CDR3 CASRLGCEQYF. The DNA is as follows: TGTGCCAGCAGACTCGGGTGCGAGCAGTACTTC.